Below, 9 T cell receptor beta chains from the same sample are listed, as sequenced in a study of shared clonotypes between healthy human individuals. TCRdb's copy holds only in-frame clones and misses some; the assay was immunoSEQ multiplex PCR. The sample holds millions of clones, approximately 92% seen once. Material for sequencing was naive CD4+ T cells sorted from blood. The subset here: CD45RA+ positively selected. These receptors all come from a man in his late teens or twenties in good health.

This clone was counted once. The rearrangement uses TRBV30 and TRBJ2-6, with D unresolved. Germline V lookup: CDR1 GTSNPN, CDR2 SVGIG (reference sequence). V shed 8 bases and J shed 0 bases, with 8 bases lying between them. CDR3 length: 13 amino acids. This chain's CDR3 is CAKDGSGANVLTF. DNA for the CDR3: TGTGCCAAGGACGGCTCTGGGGCCAACGTCCTGACTTTC.

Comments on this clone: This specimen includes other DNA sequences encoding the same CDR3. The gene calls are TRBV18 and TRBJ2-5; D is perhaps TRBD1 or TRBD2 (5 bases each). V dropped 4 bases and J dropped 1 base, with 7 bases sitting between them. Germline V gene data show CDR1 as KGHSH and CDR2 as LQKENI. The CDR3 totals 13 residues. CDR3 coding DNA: TGTGCCAGCTCACTGGGACCCCAAGAGACCCAGTACTTC. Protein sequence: CASSLGPQETQYF.

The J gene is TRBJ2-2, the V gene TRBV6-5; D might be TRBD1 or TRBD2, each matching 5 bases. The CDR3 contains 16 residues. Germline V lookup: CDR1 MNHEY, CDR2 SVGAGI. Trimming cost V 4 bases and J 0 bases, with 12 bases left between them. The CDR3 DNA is TGTGCCAGCAGTTTTTTAGGGACGGCGAACACCGGGGAGCTGTTTTTT. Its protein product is CASSFLGTANTGELFF.

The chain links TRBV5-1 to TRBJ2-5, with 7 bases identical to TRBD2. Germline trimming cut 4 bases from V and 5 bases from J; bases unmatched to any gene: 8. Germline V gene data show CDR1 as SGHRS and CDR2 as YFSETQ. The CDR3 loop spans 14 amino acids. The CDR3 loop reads CASSERTSVETQYF. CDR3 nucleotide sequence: TGCGCCAGCAGCGAAAGGACTAGTGTGGAGACCCAGTACTTC.

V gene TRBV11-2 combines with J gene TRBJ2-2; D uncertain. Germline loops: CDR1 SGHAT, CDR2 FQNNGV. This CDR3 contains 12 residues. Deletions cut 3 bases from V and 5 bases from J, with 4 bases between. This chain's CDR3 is CASSFETGELFF. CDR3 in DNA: TGTGCCAGCAGCTTTGAGACCGGGGAGCTGTTTTTT.

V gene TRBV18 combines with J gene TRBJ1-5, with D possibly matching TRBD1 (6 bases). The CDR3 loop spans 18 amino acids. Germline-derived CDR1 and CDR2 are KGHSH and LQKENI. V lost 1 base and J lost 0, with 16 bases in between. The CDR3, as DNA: TGTGCCAGCTCACCACTCCGAGGGGGTAGGGATAGCAATCAGCCCCAGCATTTT. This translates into CASSPLRGGRDSNQPQHF.

In DNA, the CDR3 is TGTGCCAGTCGAGTCGGCGGTTTGAACACCGGGGAGCTGTTTTTT. Its protein is CASRVGGLNTGELFF. The rearrangement joins TRBV19 to TRBJ2-2; D is uncertain. The CDR3 sequence is 15 residues long. Trimming stripped 8 bases from V and 1 base from J, with 14 bases between. Germline loops: CDR1 LNHDA, CDR2 SQIVND (reference sequence).

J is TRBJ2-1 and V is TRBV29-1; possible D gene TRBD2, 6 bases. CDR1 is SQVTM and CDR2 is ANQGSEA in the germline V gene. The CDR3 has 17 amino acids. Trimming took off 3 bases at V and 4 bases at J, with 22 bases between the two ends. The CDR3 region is CSVDALRIAGRYNEQFF. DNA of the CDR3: TGCAGCGTTGATGCCCTTCGGATTGCGGGGCGGTACAATGAGCAGTTCTTC.

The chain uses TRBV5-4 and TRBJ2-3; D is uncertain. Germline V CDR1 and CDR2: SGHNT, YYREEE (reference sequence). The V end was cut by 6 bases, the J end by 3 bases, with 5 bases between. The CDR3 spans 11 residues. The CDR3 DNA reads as TGTGCCAGCACCCTAACAGATACGCAGTATTTT. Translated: CASTLTDTQYF.